The clone carrying this T cell receptor beta chain appeared once. Its antigen is still unknown. The time point was: blood from clinic visit 5 months post-surgery; TSC patient then seizure free. Surgery cases with the highest brain T cell transcript signatures were chosen for sequencing. At least one anti-epileptic drug was given before surgery. The data derive from a study of brain T cells in children with intractable seizures. Study results and caveats: Pre- and post-surgery blood differed in depth, so pre-surgery absences may be undersampling.

V was pared by 1 base and J by 3 bases, with 13 bases between. Looked up from germline, CDR1 is GTSNPN and CDR2 is SVGIG (reference sequence). The CDR3 has 15 residues. Sequencing used immunoSEQ multiplex PCR; TCRdb keeps in-frame clones, though not all of them. The table lists hundreds of thousands of clones, roughly 93% of them singletons, with about 6% in the top ten. The sequence came from a boy less than two years old with tuberous sclerosis and intractable seizures. The sample was peripheral blood, taken 5 to 6 months after surgery. The chain has TRBV30 and TRBJ1-5, with D perhaps matching TRBD1 (5 bases). The chain's CDR3 is CAWSARWGYNQPQHF. The CDR3 DNA sequence: TGTGCCTGGAGTGCTAGGTGGGGCTACAATCAGCCCCAGCATTTT.